This T cell receptor beta chain was identified during a study of blood T cell repertoires in COVID-19. Using immunoSEQ multiplex PCR, the repertoire was profiled, and TCRdb retains in-frame clones only, with some absent. The table has some 130,000 clones, around 86% seen once. The CDR3 loop spans 13 amino acids. Germline V gives CDR1 SGHAT, CDR2 FQNNGV. V shed 8 bases and J shed 3 bases, with 13 bases lying between them. The clonotype was recovered from a man aged 50 or older who had recovered from COVID-19. This chain connects TRBV11-2 to TRBJ1-2; no clear D. Input material: PBMCs or T cells enriched from blood (not recorded which). In nucleotides, the CDR3 is TGTGCCAGCGGATGGGCGAAGGACTATGGCTACACCTTC. It yields the protein CASGWAKDYGYTF.